The 2 T cell receptor beta chains in this list originate from one sample, sequenced in a study of PD-1 blockade in classical Hodgkin lymphoma. Each of the patients experienced relapse following autologous stem cell transplantation, and their brentuximab vedotin exposure differed. Profiling relied on immunoSEQ multiplex PCR, and the TCRdb table lists in-frame clones only, not all of them. The sample carries more than 140,000 clones, under 85% recorded once. Source: peripheral blood mononuclear cells (PBMCs), taken before the second cycle of nivolumab. All receptors derive from a human donor with classical Hodgkin lymphoma.

The J gene is TRBJ2-3, the V gene TRBV28; no reliable D call. The V end was cut by 7 bases, the J end by 1 base, with 6 bases between. Germline lookup yields CDR1 MDHEN and CDR2 SYDVKM. This CDR3 has 12 residues. CDR3 loop: CASTTGTDTQYF. The DNA of the CDR3 is TGTGCCAGCACTACGGGCACAGATACGCAGTATTTT.

The chain is built from TRBV9 and TRBJ2-5; 8 nucleotides line up with TRBD2. The J call may be wrong; the DNA end is better matched by TRBJ2-7. This CDR3 comprises 14 residues. CDR1 and CDR2 (germline): SGDLS, YYNGEE. The CDR3 bases are TGTGCCAGCAGCGTAGTCGGACTAGCAGACGAGCAGTACTTC. It encodes CASSVVGLADEQYF.